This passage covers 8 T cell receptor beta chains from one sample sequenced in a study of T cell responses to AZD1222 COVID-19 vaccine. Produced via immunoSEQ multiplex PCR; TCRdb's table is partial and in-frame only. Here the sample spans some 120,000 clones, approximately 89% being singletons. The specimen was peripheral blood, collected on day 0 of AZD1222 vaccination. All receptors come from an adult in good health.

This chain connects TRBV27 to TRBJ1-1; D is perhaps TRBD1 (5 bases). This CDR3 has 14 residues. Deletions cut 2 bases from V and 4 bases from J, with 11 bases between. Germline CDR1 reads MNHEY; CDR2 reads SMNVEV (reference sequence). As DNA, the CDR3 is TGTGCCAGCAGTTTAGAGGGGCAGGGCACTGAAGCTTTCTTT. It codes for CASSLEGQGTEAFF.

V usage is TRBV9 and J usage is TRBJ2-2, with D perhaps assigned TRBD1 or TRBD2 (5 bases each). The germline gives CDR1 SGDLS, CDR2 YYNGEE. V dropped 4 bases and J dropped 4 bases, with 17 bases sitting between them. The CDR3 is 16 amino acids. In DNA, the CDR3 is TGTGCCAGCAGCCCCGATCCCGGGACGGCCACCGGGGAGCTGTTTTTT. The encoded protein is CASSPDPGTATGELFF.

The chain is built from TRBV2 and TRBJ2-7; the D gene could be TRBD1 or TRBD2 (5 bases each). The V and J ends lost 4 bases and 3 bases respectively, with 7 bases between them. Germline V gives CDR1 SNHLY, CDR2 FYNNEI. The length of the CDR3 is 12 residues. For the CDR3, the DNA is TGTGCCAGCAGTGGGGACCTCTACGAGCAGTACTTC. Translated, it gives CASSGDLYEQYF. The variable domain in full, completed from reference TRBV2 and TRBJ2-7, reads EPEVTQTPSHQVTQMGQEVILRCVPISNHLYFYWYRQILGQKVEFLVSFYNNEISEKSEIFDDQFSVERPDGSNFTLKIRSTKLEDSAMYFCASSGDLYEQYFGPGTRLTVT.

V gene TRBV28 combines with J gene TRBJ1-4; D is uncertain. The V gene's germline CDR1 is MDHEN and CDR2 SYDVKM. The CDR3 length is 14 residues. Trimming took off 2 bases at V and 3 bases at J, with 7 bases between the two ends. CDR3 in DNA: TGTGCCAGCAGTTTAAACGGCCCTAATGAAAAACTGTTTTTT. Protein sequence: CASSLNGPNEKLFF.

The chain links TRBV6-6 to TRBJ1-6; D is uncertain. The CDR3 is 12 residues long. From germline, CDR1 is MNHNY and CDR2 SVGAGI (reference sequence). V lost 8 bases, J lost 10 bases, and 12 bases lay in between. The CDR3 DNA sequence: TGTGCCAGCGGATTTCGCGGATCACCCCTCCACTTT. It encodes CASGFRGSPLHF.

The CDR3 DNA reads TGTGCCATCAGTGAGACGACAGGGGCAACTAATGAAAAACTGTTTTTT. This translates into CAISETTGATNEKLFF. The chain is built from TRBV10-3 and TRBJ1-4; 8 nucleotides agree with TRBD1. This CDR3 region has 16 residues. V lost 2 bases and J lost 0; bases outside the gene matches: 2. The germline CDR1 and CDR2 sequences are ENHRY and SYGVKD.

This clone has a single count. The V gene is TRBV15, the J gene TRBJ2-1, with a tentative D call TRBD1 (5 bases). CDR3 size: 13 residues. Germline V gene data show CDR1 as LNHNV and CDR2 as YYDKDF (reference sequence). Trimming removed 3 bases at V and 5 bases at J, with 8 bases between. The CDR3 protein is CATSSDSNNEQFF. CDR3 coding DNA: TGTGCCACCAGCAGCGACAGTAACAATGAGCAGTTCTTC.

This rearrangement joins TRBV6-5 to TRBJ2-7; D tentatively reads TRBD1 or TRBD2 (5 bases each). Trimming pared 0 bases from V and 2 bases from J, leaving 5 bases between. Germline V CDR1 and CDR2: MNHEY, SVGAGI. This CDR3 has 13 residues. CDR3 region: CASSYSGAYEQYF. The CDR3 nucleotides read TGTGCCAGCAGTTACTCGGGGGCCTACGAGCAGTACTTC.